This T cell receptor beta chain was observed in a study of CD8 T cells in Susac syndrome. With 2 bases removed from V and 6 bases from J, the gap between germline ends came to 21 bases. The V gene's germline CDR1 is MNHEY and CDR2 SVGEGT. The CDR3 sequence is 17 residues long. A quantity of about 0.5 to 1 ug RNA underwent reverse transcription using random hexamers. TCRdb re-called the immunoSEQ multiplex PCR reads through MiXCR, storing one row per CDR3 protein. Here the sample spans 300,000 or so distinct CDR3 sequences, 92% being singletons. The clonotype was recovered from a human donor with multiple sclerosis. J is TRBJ2-3 and V is TRBV6-2 or TRBV6-3; D is uncertain. The source material was CD4+ T cells from PBMCs. The CDR3 protein is CASSYRPTAILADTQYF. The CDR3 region has the DNA TGTGCCAGCAGTTACCGACCAACCGCGATCCTGGCGGATACGCAGTATTTT.